What follows are 13 T cell receptor beta chains derived from one specimen sequenced in a study of T cells in Graves' hyperthyroidism and ophthalmopathy (dated by TCRdb to about 2019). Receptor libraries were prepared by multiplex PCR. The sequencing machine was an Illumina HiSeq 2000. Amplification of TCR beta CDR3 regions was carried out from RNA transcripts. A first-round RT-PCR of the TCR CDR3 used the HTBI primer set with the Qiagen OneStep RT-PCR kit. The raw public reads went through TCRdb reprocessing: fastp at Q25, MiXCR clone calling, in-frame beta chains kept. Every CDR3 protein is listed once, alongside the most common genes and DNA of its rows. This sample is represented by roughly 130,000 distinct CDR3 sequences; 22% of them were singletons. The ten largest clones capture over 60% of the sample. Sequencing was performed on blood. These receptors were taken from a woman aged 50 to 65 with Graves' hyperthyroidism that later progressed to Graves' ophthalmopathy.

This clonotype was picked up many times. The genes are TRBV5-1 and TRBJ2-7, with 8 positions matching TRBD2. With 1 base clipped from V and 0 bases from J, the junction kept 6 bases outside the gene matches. This CDR3 is 16 amino acids long. Per germline, CDR1 SGHRS and CDR2 YFSETQ. CDR3 protein: CASSLNTGGPSYEQYF. CDR3 in DNA: TGCGCCAGCAGCTTGAATACGGGAGGGCCCTCCTACGAGCAGTACTTC. The entire variable domain, with the rest obtained from reference TRBV5-1 and TRBJ2-7, is as follows: KAGVTQTPRYLIKTRGQQVTLSCSPISGHRSVSWYQQTPGQGLQFLFEYFSETQRNKGNFPGRFSGRQFSNSRSEMNVSTLELGDSALYLCASSLNTGGPSYEQYFGPGTRLTVT.

This clonotype was found many times. The V call is TRBV3-1, the J call TRBJ2-5, with D unclear. The V gene's germline CDR1 is LGHDT and CDR2 YNNKEL (reference sequence). This CDR3 contains 14 residues. The V end was cut by 3 bases, the J end by 2 bases, with 10 bases between. The CDR3 DNA sequence: TGTGCCAGCAGCCATGACGGCTCGCAAGAGACCCAGTACTTC. Its translation: CASSHDGSQETQYF.

The chain uses TRBV18 and TRBJ2-6; the match to TRBD1 covers 7 bases. The V gene's germline CDR1 is KGHSH and CDR2 LQKENI. Losses at the gene ends were 6 bases for V and 0 bases for J; bases not matched to a gene: 5. CDR3 length: 16 amino acids. CDR3 amino acids: CASSVQGTSGANVLTF. CDR3 DNA sequence: TGTGCCAGCTCGGTACAGGGGACCTCTGGGGCCAACGTCCTGACTTTC.

This clonotype was recorded many times. The V and J genes are TRBV20-1 and TRBJ1-1; 7 nucleotides line up with TRBD1. CDR3 length: 12 amino acids. CDR1 and CDR2 from the germline V gene are DFQATT and SNEGSKA (reference sequence). Trimming removed 6 bases from V and 1 base from J; junction bases left unmatched: 2. In DNA form, the CDR3 reads TGCAGTGCCTGGACAGGGAACACTGAAGCTTTCTTT. This gives the protein CSAWTGNTEAFF.

DNA of the CDR3: TGTGCCAGCAGTGGATCCGGGAATCAGCCCCAGCATTTT. Its translation: CASSGSGNQPQHF. The chain joins TRBV25-1 to TRBJ1-5; D remains unclear. This CDR3 contains 13 residues. Trimming cost V 4 bases and J 4 bases, with 8 bases left between them. Germline CDR1 MGHDK, CDR2 SYGVNS.

This clonotype was counted between two and nine times. This chain uses TRBV7-9 with TRBJ2-2; 9 bases map to TRBD2. Looked up from germline, CDR1 is SEHNR and CDR2 is FQNEAQ (reference sequence). V gave up 4 bases and J gave up 6 bases; unmatched junction bases: 6. CDR3 length: 15 amino acids. CDR3 sequence reads: CASSSGLAPPGELFF. CDR3 in DNA: TGTGCCAGCAGCTCGGGACTAGCCCCCCCCGGGGAGCTGTTTTTT.

This clonotype was counted ten times or more. The chain recombines TRBV11-2 with TRBJ1-1, with a possible D match to TRBD1 (6 bases). The length of the CDR3 is 14 residues. Trimming took off 3 bases at V and 5 bases at J, with 13 bases between the two ends. In germline, CDR1 is SGHAT, CDR2 FQNNGV. The CDR3 sequence: CASSFSGAGTEAFF. Here the CDR3 DNA reads TGTGCCAGCAGCTTTTCAGGGGCGGGAACTGAAGCTTTCTTT.

V gene TRBV20-1 combines with J gene TRBJ2-1; D ambiguous. V dropped 5 bases and J dropped 0 bases, with 14 bases sitting between them. This CDR3 region has 15 residues. Germline V CDR1 and CDR2: DFQATT, SNEGSKA (reference sequence). CDR3 loop: CSAVNRLSSYNEQFF. The CDR3 bases are TGCAGTGCTGTAAACAGACTCAGCTCCTACAATGAGCAGTTCTTC.

This clonotype has a count of ten or more. The chain links TRBV11-2 to TRBJ2-6, with TRBD1 matching over 7 bases. Unmatched junction bases numbered 0, after V lost 1 base and J lost 0 bases. CDR1 SGHAT and CDR2 FQNNGV come from the germline V gene. The CDR3 sequence is 16 residues long. The CDR3, as DNA: TGTGCCAGCAGCTTAGGGACAGGCTCTGGGGCCAACGTCCTGACTTTC. This translates into CASSLGTGSGANVLTF.

This chain connects TRBV3-1 to TRBJ2-5, with 9 bases identical to TRBD2. V trimming: 6 bases; J trimming: 3 bases; junction bases outside the gene matches: 5. The CDR3 is 14 residues long. Germline V lookup: CDR1 LGHDT, CDR2 YNNKEL (reference sequence). The chain's CDR3 is CASRRSSGEETQYF. The DNA for the CDR3 is TGTGCCAGCAGGCGATCTAGCGGGGAAGAGACCCAGTACTTC.

In regard to this clonotype: Given a much more abundant clone one base away, this may be a read error. The V gene is TRBV6-1, the J gene TRBJ2-7; 11 bases agree with TRBD2. With 4 bases clipped from V and 4 bases from J, the junction kept 6 bases outside the gene matches. The length of the CDR3 is 15 residues. Germline CDR1 reads MNHNS; CDR2 reads SASEGT. As DNA, the CDR3 is TGTGCCAGCAGTGTACGACTAGCGGGGAAATACGAGCAGTACTTC. Encoded protein: CASSVRLAGKYEQYF.

A single count supports this clonotype. CDR3 sequence reads: CASSKGSEAFF. The CDR3 DNA reads as TGTGCCAGCAGCAAAGGATCGGAAGCTTTCTTT. The chain employs TRBV28 and TRBJ1-1; D not certain. V dropped 6 bases and J dropped 8 bases, with 10 bases sitting between them. Germline-derived CDR1 and CDR2 are MDHEN and SYDVKM. The length of the CDR3 is 11 residues.

This clonotype appeared many times. The chain joins TRBV12-3 or TRBV12-4 to TRBJ2-2; D gene uncertain. This CDR3 spans 12 amino acids. V was cut by 6 bases and J by 6 bases, with 8 bases left in between. The CDR3 loop reads CASSYDAGELFF. CDR3 nucleotide sequence: TGTGCCAGCAGCTACGACGCCGGGGAGCTGTTTTTT.